Listed below are T cell receptor beta chains from one sample, sequenced in a study of regulatory T cells in long-lasting Graves disease. TCRdb reprocessed the multiplex PCR reads with MiXCR, giving one entry per CDR3 protein. The sample contains 450,000 or so distinct CDR3 sequences, approximately 23% of which appear only once. The source material was peripheral blood mononuclear cells (PBMCs), sampled when the disease was refractory, from a patient treated with antithyroid drugs. These receptors all stem from a female donor with Graves disease. Both conserved end residues are part of each CDR3. The order of the fields is J gene, V gene, clone size, D gene, CDR3 protein, CDR3 DNA. The D gene is left open where the match is weak. Size is stated for part of the rows, as once, few or many counts, or as a class when the clone is expanded.

TRBJ2-7 TRBV6-1 many TRBD1 CASSQSGQGFEQYF TGTGCCAGCAGTCAGTCGGGACAGGGGTTCGAGCAGTACTTC
TRBJ2-2 TRBV7-2 . . CASSPRRGYTGELFF TGTGCCAGCAGCCCCCGCAGGGGATACACCGGGGAGCTGTTTTTT
TRBJ2-7 TRBV20-1 . TRBD1 CSASDREEQYF TGCAGTGCTAGCGACAGGGAAGAGCAGTACTTC
TRBJ1-2 TRBV28 . . CASSSIGFQNEGYTF TGTGCCAGCAGTTCGATTGGGTTTCAAAATGAGGGCTACACCTTC
TRBJ2-7 TRBV28 many TRBD2 CASSLAGVGYEQYF TGTGCCAGCAGTTTGGCGGGGGTCGGATACGAGCAGTACTTC
TRBJ2-3 TRBV7-8 . TRBD2 CASSPRTSLTDTQYF TGTGCCAGCAGCCCTCGGACTAGCTTAACAGATACGCAGTATTTT
TRBJ2-2 TRBV6-5 . TRBD2 CASSSTGTSGSDGELFF TGTGCCAGCAGTTCCACCGGGACTAGCGGGAGTGACGGGGAGCTGTTTTTT
TRBJ1-1 TRBV7-2 . TRBD1 CASSLTTGVSTEAFF TGTGCCAGCAGCTTAACGACAGGGGTCAGCACTGAAGCTTTCTTT
TRBJ1-1 TRBV30 few . CAWIPTLSPGEAFF TGTGCCTGGATCCCTACCCTCTCCCCGGGTGAAGCTTTCTTT
TRBJ2-7 TRBV4-1 few TRBD2 CASSQRTSGRYEQYF TGCGCCAGCAGCCAAAGAACTAGCGGGAGATACGAGCAGTACTTC
TRBJ2-5 TRBV18 . . CASSPSRAGQETQYF TGTGCCAGCTCCCCCAGTCGGGCAGGACAAGAGACCCAGTACTTC
TRBJ1-2 TRBV5-1 few TRBD1 CASSSDLGTGSDYGYTF TGCGCCAGCAGCTCGGACCTGGGGACAGGGAGCGACTATGGCTACACCTTC
TRBJ1-2 TRBV29-1 few . CSVGSGANYGYTF TGCAGCGTTGGTTCTGGAGCTAACTATGGCTACACCTTC
TRBJ1-1 TRBV11-3 many . CASSLQHPNTEAFF TGTGCCAGCAGCTTACAGCATCCTAACACTGAAGCTTTCTTT
TRBJ1-3 TRBV12-3/TRBV12-4 . . CASSRSGTAGNTIYF TGTGCCAGCAGTCGCTCAGGGACGGCTGGAAACACCATATATTTT
TRBJ2-4 TRBV18 . . CASSPPYPTDGKNIQYF TGTGCCAGCTCACCACCTTACCCGACCGATGGCAAAAACATTCAGTACTTC
TRBJ2-7 TRBV19 few TRBD2 CASSIMGTSFHEQYF TGTGCCAGTAGTATTATGGGGACTAGCTTCCACGAGCAGTACTTC
TRBJ2-5 TRBV20-1 . . CSAIRRGQETQYF TGCAGTGCAATACGTAGAGGCCAAGAGACCCAGTACTTC
TRBJ2-7 TRBV5-5 few . CASSPALESSYQYEQYF TGTGCCAGCAGCCCGGCCTTGGAATCTTCGTACCAATACGAGCAGTACTTC
TRBJ2-5 TRBV15 many TRBD2 CATSRSGTSGAAPIQETQYF TGTGCCACCAGCAGGTCCGGGACTAGCGGGGCCGCGCCGATCCAAGAGACCCAGTACTTC
TRBJ1-2 TRBV28 many TRBD1 CASSLWYRGEDGYTF TGTGCCAGCAGTTTATGGTACAGGGGGGAAGATGGCTACACCTTC
TRBJ1-6 TRBV19 . . CASSIRQAGSSYNSPLHF TGTGCCAGTAGTATCCGGCAAGCAGGAAGCTCCTATAATTCACCCCTCCACTTT
TRBJ2-2 TRBV19 few . CATESLGQANTGELFF TGTGCCACCGAGAGCCTAGGGCAGGCGAACACCGGGGAGCTGTTTTTT
TRBJ1-4 TRBV27 many TRBD1 CASKGAGTGNEKLFF TGTGCCAGCAAGGGGGCCGGGACAGGGAATGAAAAACTGTTTTTT
TRBJ2-1 TRBV5-1 . TRBD2 CASSSGLGPNEQFF TGCGCCAGCAGCTCTGGACTAGGCCCAAATGAGCAGTTCTTC
TRBJ1-6 TRBV28 many TRBD1 CASSPPVTGGYSPLHF TGTGCCAGCAGTCCACCCGTGACAGGGGGGTATTCACCCCTCCACTTT
TRBJ2-7 TRBV12-3/TRBV12-4 many . CASSLAGSDEQYF TGTGCCAGCAGTTTAGCGGGGTCCGACGAGCAGTACTTC
TRBJ2-7 TRBV6-1 . TRBD1 CASSTGGLWEQYF TGTGCCAGCAGTACAGGGGGTCTTTGGGAGCAGTACTTC
TRBJ2-7 TRBV20-1 . . CSAKGSVLSYEQYF TGCAGTGCTAAAGGGTCGGTCCTCTCCTACGAGCAGTACTTC
TRBJ2-3 TRBV10-3 . . CAISESRPTDTQYF TGTGCCATCAGTGAGTCGCGGCCCACAGATACGCAGTATTTT
TRBJ2-3 TRBV7-3 . TRBD1 CASSPRTGGTDTQYF TGTGCCAGCAGCCCCCGGACAGGGGGCACAGATACGCAGTATTTT
TRBJ1-5 TRBV2 many TRBD1 CASRDGTGNQPQHF TGTGCCAGCAGAGACGGGACAGGCAATCAGCCCCAGCATTTT
TRBJ1-1 TRBV2 . . CASSPDWGWDTEAFF TGTGCCAGCTCACCCGATTGGGGGTGGGACACTGAAGCTTTCTTT
TRBJ1-4 TRBV28 many . CASSFGQSVGQGEKLFF TGTGCCAGCAGTTTCGGGCAGTCTGTTGGTCAGGGTGAAAAACTGTTTTTT
TRBJ2-5 TRBV28 many . CASSLTGTQETQYF TGTGCCAGCAGTTTAACGGGGACCCAAGAGACCCAGTACTTC
TRBJ1-4 TRBV6-1 many TRBD1 CASSDLGGGEKLFF TGTGCCAGCAGTGATCTAGGGGGCGGTGAAAAACTGTTTTTT
TRBJ2-7 TRBV20-1 few . CSARTRQNNYEQYF TGCAGTGCTAGGACCCGACAGAATAACTACGAGCAGTACTTC
TRBJ1-6 TRBV11-1 . TRBD1 CASSPGQGGNSPLHF TGTGCCAGCAGCCCAGGACAGGGCGGAAATTCACCCCTCCACTTT
TRBJ1-2 TRBV3-1 many TRBD1 CASSQTGQLSYGYTF TGTGCCAGCAGCCAGACGGGACAGTTAAGCTATGGCTACACCTTC
TRBJ1-5 TRBV7-9 . TRBD1 CASSPDRGDQPQHF TGTGCCAGCAGCCCGGACAGGGGCGATCAGCCCCAGCATTTT
TRBJ2-1 TRBV28 . . CASSFQSWGEQFF TGTGCCAGCAGTTTTCAGAGCTGGGGTGAGCAGTTCTTC
TRBJ2-5 TRBV15 . . CATSTWDGTQYF TGTGCCACCAGCACCTGGGACGGGACCCAGTACTTC
TRBJ2-2 TRBV20-1 few . CSANRGGPGTGELFF TGCAGTGCCAATAGGGGGGGTCCGGGGACCGGGGAGCTGTTTTTT
TRBJ1-6 TRBV20-1 many TRBD1 CSARTDRGRPLHF TGCAGTGCTAGGACGGACAGGGGGCGCCCCCTCCACTTT